These 16 T cell receptor beta chains originate from one sample sequenced in a study of blood T cell repertoires in COVID-19. Method: immunoSEQ multiplex PCR; TCRdb's copy keeps in-frame clones and lacks some. This table has hundreds of thousands of clones, 85% to 90% appearing once. The sequencing input was peripheral blood. The receptors stem from a woman aged 65 to 85 with COVID-19, enrolled during active disease.

The genes are TRBV6-5 and TRBJ2-2; 7 positions match TRBD2. J gave up 6 bases and V 0 bases, and 7 bases lay outside the gene matches. This CDR3 comprises 16 residues. Germline CDR1 is MNHEY and CDR2 is SVGAGI. CDR3 DNA sequence: TGTGCCAGCAGTTACTCTGGACTAGTTCGCGCCGGGGAGCTGTTTTTT. Encoded protein: CASSYSGLVRAGELFF.

This rearrangement joins TRBV7-9 to TRBJ2-3, with 7 bases matching TRBD2. Trimming at V came to 2 bases and at J to 2 bases, leaving 7 bases not matched to a gene. Germline assignment: CDR1 SEHNR and CDR2 FQNEAQ (reference sequence). The CDR3 loop spans 16 amino acids. CDR3 DNA sequence: TGTGCCAGCAGCTTAACCCGTGGGGGGGACACAGATACGCAGTATTTT. This encodes CASSLTRGGDTDTQYF.

The V call is TRBV5-1, the J call TRBJ1-2; 8 nucleotides agree with TRBD1. Germline CDR1 reads SGHRS; CDR2 reads YFSETQ. V gave up 4 bases and J gave up 9 bases; unmatched junction bases: 11. This CDR3 is 14 amino acids long. CDR3 coding DNA: TGCGCCAGCAGCCCCACCCCAGGGGGCTTAAGCTACACCTTC. Translation: CASSPTPGGLSYTF.

This clone was recorded once. This chain uses TRBV7-2 with TRBJ2-2; D is ambiguous. The V gene's germline CDR1 is SGHTA and CDR2 FQGNSA. The V end was cut by 1 base, the J end by 3 bases, with 12 bases between. The CDR3 loop spans 16 amino acids. CDR3 nucleotides: TGTGCCAGCAGCTTAGTCGTTGCTCGGGACACCGGGGAGCTGTTTTTT. Amino acids: CASSLVVARDTGELFF.

The rearrangement uses TRBV2 and TRBJ2-5; TRBD2 aligns across 8 bases. Germline V gene sequence: CDR1 SNHLY, CDR2 FYNNEI. Germline trimming cut 10 bases from V and 5 bases from J; bases unmatched to any gene: 12. The CDR3 covers 14 residues. This chain's CDR3 is CAIYGGALAETQYF. CDR3 sequence (DNA): TGTGCCATTTACGGGGGGGCCCTCGCGGAGACCCAGTACTTC.

CDR3 protein: CASRYGQGLRETQYF. For the CDR3, the DNA is TGCGCCAGCAGATACGGACAGGGGCTCCGAGAGACCCAGTACTTC. The chain carries TRBV5-1 and TRBJ2-5, with 9 bases aligning to TRBD1. The germline V gene encodes CDR1 SGHRS and CDR2 YFSETQ. With V trimmed by 5 bases and J by 4 bases, 9 bases remained unmatched. The CDR3 has 15 amino acids.

This rearrangement joins TRBV12-2 to TRBJ2-7; TRBD2, the table's D call, lacks a check against the DNA. TRBV12-2 is annotated as a pseudogene. This CDR3 is built from 15 residues. CDR3: CASRSAAGGPYEQYF. The CDR3, as DNA: TGTGCAAGTCGCTCAGCAGCGGGGGGCCCATACGAGCAGTACTTC.

This clone appeared a few times. This rearrangement joins TRBV5-1 to TRBJ2-1, with 8 bases that match TRBD1. CDR3 size: 15 residues. Germline lookup yields CDR1 SGHRS and CDR2 YFSETQ. The ends lost 1 base at V and 3 bases at J; junction bases unmatched: 3. CDR3 region: CASSLPGQDYNEQFF. CDR3 DNA: TGCGCCAGCAGCTTGCCGGGACAGGACTACAATGAGCAGTTCTTC. The full variable domain, completed using reference TRBV5-1 and TRBJ2-1, is KAGVTQTPRYLIKTRGQQVTLSCSPISGHRSVSWYQQTPGQGLQFLFEYFSETQRNKGNFPGRFSGRQFSNSRSEMNVSTLELGDSALYLCASSLPGQDYNEQFFGPGTRLTVL.

The genes are TRBV28 and TRBJ1-5; 8 bases fit TRBD1. CDR3 length equals 15 residues. The V segment lost 6 bases and the J segment 6 bases; nucleotides outside the gene matches: 10. Germline V gives CDR1 MDHEN, CDR2 SYDVKM. The CDR3 DNA sequence: TGTGCCAGCAGCCCCGGACAGGGTCGGGGTCAGCCCCAGCATTTT. It yields the protein CASSPGQGRGQPQHF. The full variable domain, completed using reference TRBV28 and TRBJ1-5, is DVKVTQSSRYLVKRTGEKVFLECVQDMDHENMFWYRQDPGLGLRLIYFSYDVKMKEKGDIPEGYSVSREKKERFSLILESASTNQTSMYLCASSPGQGRGQPQHFGDGTRLSIL.

The table lists this clone with a count of one. This chain joins TRBV19 and TRBJ1-5, with D possibly TRBD1 on 5 matching bases. Trimming cost V 4 bases and J 1 base, with 17 bases left between them. Germline loops: CDR1 LNHDA, CDR2 SQIVND (reference sequence). CDR3 length equals 17 residues. The DNA for the CDR3 is TGTGCCAGTAGTAAAAGGGTCGGGGGGACGAGCAATCAGCCCCAGCATTTT. As protein: CASSKRVGGTSNQPQHF.

The chain couples TRBV4-1 to TRBJ1-2; no definite D call. V lost 6 bases and J lost 0, with 14 bases in between. This CDR3 contains 15 residues. CDR1 is MGHRA, CDR2 YSYEKL, per germline. DNA for the CDR3: TGCGCCAGCAGGCATACCTTCAGCGCTAACTATGGCTACACCTTC. This gives the protein CASRHTFSANYGYTF.

A word on this clone: One junction end does not reproduce the germline sequence, and a read error may be involved. The chain joins TRBV11-3 to TRBJ2-5; maybe TRBD1 (6 bases). The CDR3 is 17 residues long. Germline loops: CDR1 SGHNT, CDR2 YENEEA. The CDR3 protein is CASSLDPSGAGGETQYF. The CDR3 nucleotides are TGTGCCAGCAGCCTAGATCCCTCAGGGGCTGGTGGAGAGACCCAGTACTTC.

The V gene is TRBV9, the J gene TRBJ1-2; D call uncertain. V lost 2 bases and J 4 bases, leaving 6 bases between the germline ends. CDR3 length: 12 amino acids. Per the germline V gene, CDR1 is SGDLS and CDR2 is YYNGEE. The CDR3 sequence is CASSVHSYGYTF. The CDR3 DNA is TGTGCCAGCAGCGTCCACAGCTATGGCTACACCTTC.

In its sample, this clone was seen a few times. The gene calls are TRBV28 and TRBJ2-2; 10 positions agree with TRBD1. The J segment lost 3 bases and the V segment lost 4 bases, leaving 11 bases of the junction unmatched. Germline V lookup: CDR1 MDHEN, CDR2 SYDVKM. The CDR3 length is 18 residues. CDR3 loop: CASSWSLTGGLDTGELFF. The CDR3 DNA is TGTGCCAGCAGTTGGTCCTTGACAGGGGGCCTAGACACCGGGGAGCTGTTTTTT.

The V and J genes are TRBV19 and TRBJ1-1; D is uncertain. CDR3 length: 13 amino acids. Per the germline V gene, CDR1 is LNHDA and CDR2 is SQIVND (reference sequence). Trimming stripped 3 bases from V and 1 base from J, with 6 bases between. In DNA, the CDR3 is TGTGCCAGTAGTATTAATTGGAACACTGAAGCTTTCTTT. Protein product: CASSINWNTEAFF.

V and J are TRBV4-1 and TRBJ1-4; possibly TRBD1 for D (5 bases). CDR1 is MGHRA, CDR2 YSYEKL, per germline. The CDR3 contains 14 residues. V lost 1 base and J lost 7, with 10 bases in between. Here the CDR3 DNA reads TGCGCCAGCAGCCAAGTTCTGGGGCTTGAAAAACTGTTTTTT. Translated: CASSQVLGLEKLFF.